The 10 T cell receptor beta chains presented below share a single source sample, sequenced in a study of blood T cell repertoires in COVID-19. Generated by immunoSEQ multiplex PCR, the TCRdb table keeps only in-frame clones and is missing some. This table holds 90,000 to 100,000 clones, approximately 84% found once. The sequenced sample was peripheral blood. These receptors were collected from an elderly woman with acute or convalescent COVID-19.

The chain employs TRBV3-1 (or the pseudogene TRBV3-2) and TRBJ2-7; D call uncertain. There are 15 residues in the CDR3. Germline V CDR1 and CDR2: LGHDT, YNNKEL (reference sequence). Trimming took 0 bases from V and 1 from J, leaving 10 bases between them. The CDR3 DNA reads TGTGCCAGCAGCCAAGATCGAGATAGATCCTACGAGCAGTACTTC. Residues: CASSQDRDRSYEQYF.

There are a few counts of this clone. This chain connects TRBV20-1 to TRBJ1-1, with D perhaps matching TRBD1 (6 bases). V lost 3 bases and J 7 bases, leaving 21 bases between the germline ends. Germline V gene lookup returns CDR1 DFQATT and CDR2 SNEGSKA (reference sequence). This CDR3 is built from 15 residues. The CDR3 DNA is TGCAGTGCTAGTAGGGGGGGGGCGGGGCGTCTTGAAGCTTTCTTT. The encoded protein is CSASRGGAGRLEAFF.

The rearrangement joins TRBV12-3 or TRBV12-4 to TRBJ1-1; no definite D call. CDR3 length equals 13 residues. V was trimmed by 2 bases and J by 9 bases, leaving 13 bases between them. The CDR3 loop reads CASSLNGPEKAFF. CDR3 sequence (DNA): TGTGCCAGCAGTTTAAATGGGCCCGAAAAAGCTTTCTTT.

This clone was seen a few times. The CDR3 bases are TGTGCCAGCAGCCCCGCCGGAGATCCATCAAGATACGAGCAGTACTTC. The encoded protein is CASSPAGDPSRYEQYF. The rearrangement joins TRBV28 to TRBJ2-7; D gene ambiguous. Trimming left V 6 bases short and J 4 bases short, with 22 bases between. This CDR3 spans 16 amino acids. Germline V lookup: CDR1 MDHEN, CDR2 SYDVKM.

The rearrangement joins TRBV18 to TRBJ1-2; D may be TRBD1 (6 bases). V gave up 3 bases and J gave up 3 bases, with 8 bases separating them. The CDR3 contains 13 residues. Germline CDR1 is KGHSH and CDR2 is LQKENI. The CDR3, as DNA: TGTGCCAGCTCACCTTCAGGGGACTATGGCTACACCTTC. This gives the protein CASSPSGDYGYTF.

The V gene is TRBV4-3, the J gene TRBJ1-1; no clear D gene. V was cut by 0 bases and J by 11 bases, with 13 bases left in between. Germline lookup yields CDR1 LGHNA and CDR2 YSLEER. There are 13 residues in the CDR3. The CDR3 sequence: CASSQDLLGEAFF. CDR3 nucleotides: TGCGCCAGCAGCCAAGATCTTCTCGGTGAGGCTTTCTTT.

A single count supports this clone. This chain joins TRBV9 and TRBJ1-5, with TRBD1 matching over 8 bases. Germline V lookup: CDR1 SGDLS, CDR2 YYNGEE. CDR3 size: 14 residues. V was pared by 4 bases and J by 3 bases, with 3 bases of the junction left unmatched. The CDR3 is CASSPGQDNQPQHF. Here the CDR3 DNA reads TGTGCCAGCAGCCCGGGACAGGACAATCAGCCCCAGCATTTT.

The V call is TRBV2, the J call TRBJ1-2; 8 nucleotides align to TRBD1. The CDR3 runs to 15 residues. The V segment lost 3 bases and the J segment 7 bases; nucleotides outside the gene matches: 10. Per germline, CDR1 SNHLY and CDR2 FYNNEI. The CDR3 nucleotides are TGTGCCAGCAGTGACGACAGGGGTGGACCTGGTGGCTACACCTTC. It yields the protein CASSDDRGGPGGYTF.

The rearrangement joins TRBV5-8 to TRBJ1-5; tentatively, D is TRBD1 (6 bases). Germline values: CDR1 SGHTS, CDR2 YDEGEE. Between the trimmed V and J ends, which lost 1 base and 6 bases, there was a span of 14 bases. The length of the CDR3 is 15 residues. The DNA for the CDR3 is TGTGCCAGCAGCTTGAGGCAGGGGTCGATTCAGCCCCAGCATTTT. Encoded protein: CASSLRQGSIQPQHF.

The gene calls are TRBV2 and TRBJ1-6; 7 nucleotides line up with TRBD1. CDR3 size: 15 residues. Germline values: CDR1 SNHLY, CDR2 FYNNEI. With 7 bases clipped from V and 4 bases from J, the junction kept 7 bases outside the gene matches. The CDR3 region is CASNQGVSYNSPLHF. DNA for the CDR3: TGTGCCAGCAACCAGGGGGTATCTTATAATTCACCCCTCCACTTT.